The subject of this entry is one T cell receptor (beta chain). The PBMCs had their origin in less than 13 ml of fresh peripheral blood. The sample belongs to a study of T cells in Graves' hyperthyroidism and ophthalmopathy. The investigators amplified TCR beta CDR3 regions from RNA transcripts. Carried out on the TCR CDR3, a first-round RT-PCR used the HTBI primer set. TCRdb fed the multiplex PCR reads into MiXCR, producing one record per CDR3 protein. The repertoire holds 300,000 or so distinct CDR3 sequences, with about 18% as singletons. The CDR3 extends over 13 amino acids. Germline CDR1 MGHRA, CDR2 YSYEKL. The V end lost 1 base, the J end lost 8 bases, and 9 bases lay between the germline ends.

This receptor was obtained from a woman aged 50 to 65 with Graves' hyperthyroidism. Material for sequencing was blood. This chain links TRBV4-1 with TRBJ2-1, with a tentative D call TRBD1 (5 bases). The CDR3 spells CASSQVGDDEQFF. Here the CDR3 DNA reads TGCGCCAGCAGCCAAGTAGGGGATGATGAGCAGTTCTTC.